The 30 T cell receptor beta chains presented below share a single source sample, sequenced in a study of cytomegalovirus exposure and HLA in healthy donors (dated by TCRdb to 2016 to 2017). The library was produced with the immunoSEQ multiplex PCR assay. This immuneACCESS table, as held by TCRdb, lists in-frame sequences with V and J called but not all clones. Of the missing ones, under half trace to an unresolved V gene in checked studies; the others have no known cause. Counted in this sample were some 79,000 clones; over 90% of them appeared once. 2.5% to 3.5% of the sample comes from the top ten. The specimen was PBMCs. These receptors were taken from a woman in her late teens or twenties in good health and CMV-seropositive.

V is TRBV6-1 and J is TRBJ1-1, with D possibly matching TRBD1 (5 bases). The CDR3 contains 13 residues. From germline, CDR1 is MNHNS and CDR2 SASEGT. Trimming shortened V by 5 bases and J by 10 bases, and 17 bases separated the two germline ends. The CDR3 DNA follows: TGTGCCAGCAGTCTAGGGGCCCCGAGAGGAGCTTTCTTT. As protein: CASSLGAPRGAFF.

This CDR3 is CASKVHRGSYGYTF. For the CDR3, the DNA is TGTGCCAGCAAGGTTCACAGGGGCAGCTATGGCTACACCTTC. The chain has TRBV6-5 and TRBJ1-2, with 7 positions matching TRBD1. After removal of 7 bases from V and 4 bases from J, the junction contained 9 bases not matched to a gene. From germline, CDR1 is MNHEY and CDR2 SVGAGI. The CDR3 is 14 residues long.

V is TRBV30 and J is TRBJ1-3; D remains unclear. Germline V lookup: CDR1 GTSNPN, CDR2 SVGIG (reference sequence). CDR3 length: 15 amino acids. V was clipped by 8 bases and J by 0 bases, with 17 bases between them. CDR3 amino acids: CAADSDRFSGNTIYF. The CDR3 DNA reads TGTGCCGCCGACTCAGACCGCTTCTCTGGAAACACCATATATTTT.

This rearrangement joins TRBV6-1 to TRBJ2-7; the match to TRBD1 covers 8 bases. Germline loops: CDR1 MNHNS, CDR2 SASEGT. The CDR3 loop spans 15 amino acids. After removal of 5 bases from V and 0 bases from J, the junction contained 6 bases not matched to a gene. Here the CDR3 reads CASSKGRGLSYEQYF. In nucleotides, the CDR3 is TGTGCCAGCAGTAAGGGCAGGGGGCTCTCCTACGAGCAGTACTTC.

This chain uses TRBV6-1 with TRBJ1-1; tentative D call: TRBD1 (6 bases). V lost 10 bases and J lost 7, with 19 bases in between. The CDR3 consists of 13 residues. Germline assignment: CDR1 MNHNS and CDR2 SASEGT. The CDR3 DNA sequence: TGTGCCATTCCCGGCGGACAGCACATTGAAGCTTTCTTT. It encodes CAIPGGQHIEAFF.

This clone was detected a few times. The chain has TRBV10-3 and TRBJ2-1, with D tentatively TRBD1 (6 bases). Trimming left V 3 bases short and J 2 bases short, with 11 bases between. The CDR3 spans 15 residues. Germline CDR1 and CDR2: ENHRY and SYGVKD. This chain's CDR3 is CAISEDRTAYNEQFF. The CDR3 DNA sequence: TGTGCCATCAGTGAAGACAGGACGGCCTACAATGAGCAGTTCTTC.

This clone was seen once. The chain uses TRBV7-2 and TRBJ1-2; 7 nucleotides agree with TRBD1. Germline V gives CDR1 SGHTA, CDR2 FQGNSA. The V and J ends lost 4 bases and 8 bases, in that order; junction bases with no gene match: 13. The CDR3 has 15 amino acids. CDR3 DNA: TGTGCCAGCAGCTCCTACAGGGGTGAGGTGGAAGGCTACACCTTC. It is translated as CASSSYRGEVEGYTF.

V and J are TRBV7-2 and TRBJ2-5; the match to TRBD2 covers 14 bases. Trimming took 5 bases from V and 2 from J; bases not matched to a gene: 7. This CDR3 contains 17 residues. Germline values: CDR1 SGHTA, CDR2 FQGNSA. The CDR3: CASSQWGLAGDQETQYF. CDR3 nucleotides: TGTGCCAGCAGCCAATGGGGACTAGCGGGGGATCAAGAGACCCAGTACTTC. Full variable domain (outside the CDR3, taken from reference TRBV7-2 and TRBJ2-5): GAGVSQSPSNKVTEKGKDVELRCDPISGHTALYWYRQSLGQGLEFLIYFQGNSAPDKSGLPSDRFSAERTGGSVSTLTIQRTQQEDSAVYLCASSQWGLAGDQETQYFGPGTRLLVL.

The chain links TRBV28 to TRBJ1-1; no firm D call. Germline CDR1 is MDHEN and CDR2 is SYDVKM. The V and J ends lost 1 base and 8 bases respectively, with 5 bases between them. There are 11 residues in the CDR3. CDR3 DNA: TGTGCCAGCAGTTTATCCCAAGAAGCTTTCTTT. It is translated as CASSLSQEAFF.

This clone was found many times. The CDR3 DNA sequence: TGTGCCAGCAGCCCGGGACAGCCCAATGAGCAGTTCTTC. Its translation: CASSPGQPNEQFF. The rearrangement uses TRBV6-4 and TRBJ2-1; 7 bases map to TRBD1. Trimming removed 6 bases from V and 6 bases from J; junction bases left unmatched: 5. The CDR3 consists of 13 residues. The germline gives CDR1 MRHNA, CDR2 SNTAGT.

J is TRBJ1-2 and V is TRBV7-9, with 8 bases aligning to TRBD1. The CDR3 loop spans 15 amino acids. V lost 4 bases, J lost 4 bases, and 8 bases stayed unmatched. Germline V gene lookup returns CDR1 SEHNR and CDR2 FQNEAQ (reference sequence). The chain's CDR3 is CASSSGTGPFYGYTF. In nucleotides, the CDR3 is TGTGCCAGCAGCTCTGGGACAGGCCCTTTCTATGGCTACACCTTC.

CDR3 region: CSVEASHNEQFF. CDR3 sequence (DNA): TGCAGCGTTGAAGCGAGCCACAATGAGCAGTTCTTC. This rearrangement joins TRBV29-1 to TRBJ2-1; no firm D call. V was shortened by 1 base and J by 5 bases, with 6 bases between the two germline ends. Per the germline V gene, CDR1 is SQVTM and CDR2 is ANQGSEA. There are 12 residues in the CDR3.

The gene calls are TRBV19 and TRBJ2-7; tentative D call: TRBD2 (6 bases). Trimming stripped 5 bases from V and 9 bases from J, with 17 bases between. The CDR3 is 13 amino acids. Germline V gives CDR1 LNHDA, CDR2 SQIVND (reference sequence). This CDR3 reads CASSSTGPGGQYF. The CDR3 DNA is TGTGCCAGTAGTTCAACGGGGCCCGGGGGGCAGTACTTC.

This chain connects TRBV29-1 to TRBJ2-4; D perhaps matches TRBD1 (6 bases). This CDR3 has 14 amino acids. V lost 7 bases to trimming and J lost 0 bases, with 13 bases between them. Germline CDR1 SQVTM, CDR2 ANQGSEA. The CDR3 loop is CSGTDTLAKNIQYF. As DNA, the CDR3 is TGCAGCGGGACAGACACTCTAGCCAAAAACATTCAGTACTTC.

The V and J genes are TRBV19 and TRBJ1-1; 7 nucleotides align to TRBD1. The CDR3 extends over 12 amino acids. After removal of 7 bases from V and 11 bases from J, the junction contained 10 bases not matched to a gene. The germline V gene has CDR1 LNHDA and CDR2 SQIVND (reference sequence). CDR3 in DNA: TGTGCCAGTAAGGGACAGCTGGCAGGGGCTTTCTTT. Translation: CASKGQLAGAFF. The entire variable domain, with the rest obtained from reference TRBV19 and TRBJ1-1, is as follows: DGGITQSPKYLFRKEGQNVTLSCEQNLNHDAMYWYRQDPGQGLRLIYYSQIVNDFQKGDIAEGYSVSREKKESFPLTVTSAQKNPTAFYLCASKGQLAGAFFGQGTRLTVV.

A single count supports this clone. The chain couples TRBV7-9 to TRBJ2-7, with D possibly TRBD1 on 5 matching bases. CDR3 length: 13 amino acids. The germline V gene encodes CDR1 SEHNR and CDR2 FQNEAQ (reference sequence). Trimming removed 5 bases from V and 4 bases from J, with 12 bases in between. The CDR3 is CASSPTVTYEQYF. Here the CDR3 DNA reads TGTGCCAGCAGCCCGACAGTAACTTACGAGCAGTACTTC.

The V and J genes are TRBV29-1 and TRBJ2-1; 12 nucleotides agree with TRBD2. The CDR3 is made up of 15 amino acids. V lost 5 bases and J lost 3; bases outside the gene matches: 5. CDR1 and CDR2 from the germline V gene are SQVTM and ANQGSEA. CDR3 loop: CSVLRLAGDYNEQFF. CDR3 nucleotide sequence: TGCAGCGTTTTACGACTAGCGGGAGACTACAATGAGCAGTTCTTC.

The CDR3 here is CASSYAGGVYEQYF. In DNA form, the CDR3 reads TGTGCCAGCAGTTATGCGGGAGGGGTCTACGAGCAGTACTTC. The chain links TRBV6-5 to TRBJ2-7; 9 bases map to TRBD2. The germline V gene has CDR1 MNHEY and CDR2 SVGAGI. CDR3 length equals 14 residues. The V gene end was trimmed by 3 bases and the J gene end by 3 bases; junction bases not matched to a gene: 3.

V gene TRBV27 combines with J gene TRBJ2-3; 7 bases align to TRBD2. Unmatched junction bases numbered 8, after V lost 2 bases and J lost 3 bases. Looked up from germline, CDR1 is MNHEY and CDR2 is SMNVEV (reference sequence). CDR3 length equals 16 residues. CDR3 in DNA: TGTGCCAGCAGTTTACAGGGAGGCGGGGGAACAGATACGCAGTATTTT. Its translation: CASSLQGGGGTDTQYF.

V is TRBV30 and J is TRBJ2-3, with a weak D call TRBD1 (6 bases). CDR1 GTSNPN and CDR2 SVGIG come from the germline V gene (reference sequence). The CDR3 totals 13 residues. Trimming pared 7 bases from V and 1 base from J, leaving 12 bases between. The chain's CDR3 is CAYSAGGTDTQYF. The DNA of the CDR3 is TGTGCCTACTCGGCAGGGGGCACAGATACGCAGTATTTT.

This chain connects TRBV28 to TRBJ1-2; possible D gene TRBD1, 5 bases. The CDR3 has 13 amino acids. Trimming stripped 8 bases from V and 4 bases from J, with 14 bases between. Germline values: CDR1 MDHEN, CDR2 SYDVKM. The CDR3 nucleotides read TGTGCCAGCTTTAGGGAGGGGCCCTATGGCTACACCTTC. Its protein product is CASFREGPYGYTF.

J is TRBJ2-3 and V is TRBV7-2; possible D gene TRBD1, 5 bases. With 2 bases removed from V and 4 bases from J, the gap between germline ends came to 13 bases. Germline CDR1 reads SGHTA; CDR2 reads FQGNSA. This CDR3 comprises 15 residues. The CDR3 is CASSLQGEESDTQYF. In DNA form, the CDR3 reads TGTGCCAGCAGCTTACAAGGGGAAGAATCAGATACGCAGTATTTT.

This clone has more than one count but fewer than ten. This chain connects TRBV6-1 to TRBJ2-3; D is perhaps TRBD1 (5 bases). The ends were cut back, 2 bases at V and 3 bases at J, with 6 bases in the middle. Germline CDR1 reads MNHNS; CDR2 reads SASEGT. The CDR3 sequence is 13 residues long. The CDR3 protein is CASSEQGTDTQYF. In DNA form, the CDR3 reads TGTGCCAGCAGTGAACAGGGAACAGATACGCAGTATTTT.

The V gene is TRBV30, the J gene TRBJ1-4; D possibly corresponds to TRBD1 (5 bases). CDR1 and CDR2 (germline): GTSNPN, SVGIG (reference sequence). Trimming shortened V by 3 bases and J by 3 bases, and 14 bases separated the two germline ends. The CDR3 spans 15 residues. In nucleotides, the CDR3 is TGTGCCTGGAGGAAAGGGGTCCCTTCTAATGAAAAACTGTTTTTT. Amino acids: CAWRKGVPSNEKLFF.

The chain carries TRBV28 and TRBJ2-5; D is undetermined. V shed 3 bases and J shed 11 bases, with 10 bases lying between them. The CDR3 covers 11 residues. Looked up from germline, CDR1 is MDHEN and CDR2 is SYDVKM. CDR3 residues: CASSFSRNQYF. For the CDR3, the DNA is TGTGCCAGCAGTTTCTCGCGGAATCAGTACTTC.

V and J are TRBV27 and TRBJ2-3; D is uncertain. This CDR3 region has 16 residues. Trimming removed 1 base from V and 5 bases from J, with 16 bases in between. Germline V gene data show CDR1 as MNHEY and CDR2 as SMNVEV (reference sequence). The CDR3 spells CASSLYLTPREDTQYF. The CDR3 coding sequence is TGTGCCAGCAGTTTATATCTAACCCCAAGAGAAGATACGCAGTATTTT.

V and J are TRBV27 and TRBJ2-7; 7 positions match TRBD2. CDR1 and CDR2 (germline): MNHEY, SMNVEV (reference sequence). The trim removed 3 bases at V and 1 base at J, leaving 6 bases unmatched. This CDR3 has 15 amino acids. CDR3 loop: CASSFRAGVSYEQYF. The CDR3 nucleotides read TGTGCCAGCAGTTTTCGGGCGGGAGTGTCCTACGAGCAGTACTTC.

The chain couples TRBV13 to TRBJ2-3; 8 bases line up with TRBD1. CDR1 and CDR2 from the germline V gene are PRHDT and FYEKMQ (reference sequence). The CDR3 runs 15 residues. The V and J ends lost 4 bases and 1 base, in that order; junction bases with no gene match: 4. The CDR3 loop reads CASSSRGRGTDTQYF. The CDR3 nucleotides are TGTGCCAGCAGCTCCAGGGGGCGCGGCACAGATACGCAGTATTTT. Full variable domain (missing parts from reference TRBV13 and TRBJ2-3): AAGVIQSPRHLIKEKRETATLKCYPIPRHDTVYWYQQGPGQDPQFLISFYEKMQSDKGSIPDRFSAQQFSDYHSELNMSSLELGDSALYFCASSSRGRGTDTQYFGPGTRLTVL.

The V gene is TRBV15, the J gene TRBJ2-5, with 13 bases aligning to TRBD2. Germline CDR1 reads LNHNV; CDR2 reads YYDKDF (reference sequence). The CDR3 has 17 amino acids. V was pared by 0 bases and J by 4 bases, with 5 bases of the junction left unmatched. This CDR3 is CATSRDFGLAGVETQYF. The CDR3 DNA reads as TGTGCCACCAGCAGAGATTTCGGACTAGCGGGGGTAGAGACCCAGTACTTC.

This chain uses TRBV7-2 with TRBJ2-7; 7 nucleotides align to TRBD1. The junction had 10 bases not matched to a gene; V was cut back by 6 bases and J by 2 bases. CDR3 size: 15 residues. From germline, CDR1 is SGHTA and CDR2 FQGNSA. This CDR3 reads CASREPGQATYEQYF. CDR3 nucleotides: TGTGCCAGCAGGGAACCAGGACAGGCCACCTACGAGCAGTACTTC.